A selection of T cell receptor beta chains follows, all from one sample in a study of T cell responses to AZD1222 COVID-19 vaccine. The method was immunoSEQ multiplex PCR; TCRdb's version includes in-frame clones alone and lacks a portion of them. This sample has 100,000 to 150,000 clones; approximately 91% occur once, and the top ten carry less than 30%. Sequenced here: peripheral blood, sampled on day 0 of AZD1222 vaccination. These receptors all come from an adult in good health. The CDR3 runs from the conserved cysteine through the conserved F or W. The order of the fields is V gene, clone size, D gene, J gene, CDR3 DNA, CDR3 protein. The D gene is left open where the match is weak. Expanded clones are given a class, and other clones once, few, many or no size at all.

TRBV6-1,.,.,TRBJ2-1,TGTGCCAGCAGTGAAGGGGTAGGGTATCTGTTCTTC,CASSEGVGYLFF
TRBV29-1,.,TRBD1,TRBJ1-4,TGCAGCGTTGGACAGGGTTCGGCTAATGAAAAACTGTTTTTT,CSVGQGSANEKLFF
TRBV24-1,.,.,TRBJ2-2,TGTGCCACCAGTGATCAGAACACCGGGGAGCTGTTTTTT,CATSDQNTGELFF
TRBV15,once,TRBD1,TRBJ1-4,TGTGCCACCAGCAGAGATGGGACAGGCTATGAAAAACTGTTTTTT,CATSRDGTGYEKLFF
TRBV6-2/TRBV6-3,.,.,TRBJ2-7,TGTGCCAGCAGTTACTCCCCTAGTCAGCACGAGCAGTACTTC,CASSYSPSQHEQYF
TRBV2,.,.,TRBJ2-3,TGTGCCAGCAGTCTTTTTACAGGGTCTAGCACAGATACGCAGTATTTT,CASSLFTGSSTDTQYF
TRBV5-1,.,.,TRBJ1-4,TGCGCCAGCAGCTTGGCTGGGGGCGGAAAACTGTTTTTT,CASSLAGGGKLFF
TRBV4-1,.,.,TRBJ1-3,TGCGCCAGCAGCCGAGGGGGATTAGTTGGCTCTGGAAACACCATATATTTT,CASSRGGLVGSGNTIYF
TRBV7-2,.,TRBD2,TRBJ2-2,TGTGCCAGCAGCTGGCTAGCGGGCACCGGGGAGCTGTTTTTT,CASSWLAGTGELFF
TRBV6-5,.,.,TRBJ1-5,TGTGCCAGCAGCTCGGGGAATCAGCCCCAGCATTTT,CASSSGNQPQHF
TRBV4-1,.,.,TRBJ1-1,TGCGCCAGCAGCCAAGATTCGGGGCGGACTCCCGCGAGGAACACTGAAGCTTTCTTT,CASSQDSGRTPARNTEAFF
TRBV9,.,.,TRBJ1-6,TGTGCCAGCAGCTTTGGGACGTACAATTCACCCCTCCACTTT,CASSFGTYNSPLHF
TRBV20-1,.,.,TRBJ2-4,TGCAGTGCTAGTTGGGGGGTGCAAAACATTCAGTACTTC,CSASWGVQNIQYF
TRBV7-2,once,TRBD2,TRBJ2-7,TGTGCCAGCAGCTTAGCCCTCCCCCTAGCGGGGGATTTAAACGAGCAGTACTTC,CASSLALPLAGDLNEQYF
TRBV6-5,.,TRBD1,TRBJ1-6,TGTGCCAGCAGTTACTCCCGGGACAGGGGGGCTTCACCCCTCCACTTT,CASSYSRDRGASPLHF
TRBV9,.,.,TRBJ1-1,TGTGCCAGCAGCGTAGGGTCTGAGAACCTTGAAGCTTTCTTT,CASSVGSENLEAFF
TRBV7-2,.,TRBD2,TRBJ2-1,TGTGCCAGCAGCTTAGGCGGGAGGCCCACCTACGATGAGCAGTTCTTC,CASSLGGRPTYDEQFF
TRBV6-5,.,.,TRBJ2-7,TGTGCCAGCAGTTACGGGCACAGGTCCTCCGAGCAGTACTTC,CASSYGHRSSEQYF
TRBV11-2,.,TRBD1,TRBJ2-5,TGTGCCAGCAGCTTGGACAGGGTTGGAAAGACCCAGTACTTC,CASSLDRVGKTQYF
TRBV7-2,.,TRBD1,TRBJ1-1,TGTGCCAGCAGCCCGGGACAGGGATCCTTGAACACTGAAGCTTTCTTT,CASSPGQGSLNTEAFF
TRBV3-1/TRBV3-2,.,.,TRBJ1-2,TGTGCCAGCAGCCAACAGGGAGATATCTATGGCTACACCTTC,CASSQQGDIYGYTF
TRBV18,.,.,TRBJ2-2,TGTGCCAGCACCCCCCTAAGCCCGAACACCGGGGAGCTGTTTTTT,CASTPLSPNTGELFF
TRBV6-5,.,.,TRBJ1-5,TGTGCCAGCAGTTTTGGGGGGATCGTCAATCAGCCCCAGCATTTT,CASSFGGIVNQPQHF
TRBV30,.,TRBD2,TRBJ2-7,TGTGCCTGGAGTGGGGGGGGAAACGAGCAGTACTTC,CAWSGGGNEQYF
TRBV12-3/TRBV12-4,.,.,TRBJ1-1,TGTGCCAGCAGTACCAGCCTGAACACTGAAGCTTTCTTT,CASSTSLNTEAFF
TRBV27,.,TRBD1,TRBJ2-7,TGTGCCAGCAGTCCCCGTGTCAGGGGGCTCTACGAGCAGTACTTC,CASSPRVRGLYEQYF
TRBV19,.,.,TRBJ2-5,TGTGCCAGTAGTACCGATCGAGGTAGCGCCAGGGAGACCCAGTACTTC,CASSTDRGSARETQYF
TRBV11-3,.,TRBD1,TRBJ2-7,TGTGCCAGCAGCCCCGGGGACAGCTCCTACGAGCAGTACTTC,CASSPGDSSYEQYF
TRBV5-8,.,TRBD2,TRBJ2-1,TGTGCCAGCAGCGCCTCTAGCGGGAGGGTCAATGAGCAGTTCTTC,CASSASSGRVNEQFF
TRBV19,.,TRBD2,TRBJ2-1,TGTGCCACGCTAAGCGGGAGGGCTGAGTCCTACAATGAGCAGTTCTTC,CATLSGRAESYNEQFF
TRBV10-3,.,TRBD2,TRBJ2-3,TGTGCCATCGGAGGGGCTAGCGGGAAAACAGATACGCAGTATTTT,CAIGGASGKTDTQYF
TRBV27,.,.,TRBJ2-7,TGTGCCAGCAGTACTCCTCTTCGGGACTCCACCCCTTCCTACGAGCAGTACTTC,CASSTPLRDSTPSYEQYF
TRBV7-2,.,TRBD2,TRBJ2-7,TGTGCCAGCAGCTTAGGCCCGATCGGAGCGGGAGGGCCCGTGCAGTACTTC,CASSLGPIGAGGPVQYF
TRBV5-1,.,.,TRBJ2-7,TGCGCCAGCAGCCCTGGACGCCTCCCTGACTACGAGCAGTACTTC,CASSPGRLPDYEQYF
TRBV9,once,.,TRBJ1-6,TGTGCCAGCAGCGTAGGAGGGGGGTATGGGTATAATTCACCCCTCCACTTT,CASSVGGGYGYNSPLHF
TRBV27,.,TRBD1,TRBJ2-1,TGTGCCAGCAGAACAGGGGAGTACAATGAGCAGTTCTTC,CASRTGEYNEQFF
TRBV19,once,.,TRBJ1-1,TGTGCCAGCTGTCCCCAGGGTAGGACTGAAGCTTTCTTT,CASCPQGRTEAFF